This note documents a single TCR beta chain sequence. 13 Jbeta primers and 60 Vbeta primers were used for the PCR. Sequenced by immunoSEQ multiplex PCR; TCRdb stores in-frame clones only, minus some. This table holds approximately 120,000 clones. This record comes from a study of cytomegalovirus exposure and HLA in healthy donors. Study-wide context: Earlier work reported approximately 110 million unique TCR beta sequences from 150 million to 200 million T cells.

V lost 7 bases and J lost 4, with 17 bases in between. The CDR3 length is 15 residues. Germline V gene data show CDR1 as SEHNR and CDR2 as FQNEAQ (reference sequence). Material for sequencing was PBMCs. This clonotype originated in a young man in good health and CMV-seronegative. J is TRBJ2-1 and V is TRBV7-9, with D possibly being TRBD2 (5 bases). CDR3 sequence reads: CASTSEGREYNEQFF. Written as DNA, the CDR3 is TGTGCCAGCACCTCAGAGGGAAGGGAATACAATGAGCAGTTCTTC.